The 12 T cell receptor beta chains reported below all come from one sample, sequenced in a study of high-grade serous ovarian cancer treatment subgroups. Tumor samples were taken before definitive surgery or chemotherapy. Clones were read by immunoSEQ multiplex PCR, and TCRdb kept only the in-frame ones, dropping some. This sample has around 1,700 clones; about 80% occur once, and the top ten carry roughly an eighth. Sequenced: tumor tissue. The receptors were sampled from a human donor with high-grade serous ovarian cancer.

The chain's CDR3 is CASSYGTQNSPLHF. DNA for the CDR3: TGTGCCAGCAGCTACGGGACTCAAAATTCACCCCTCCACTTT. The gene calls are TRBV5-5 and TRBJ1-6; tentative D call: TRBD1 (5 bases). Deletions cut 3 bases from V and 7 bases from J, with 11 bases between. The CDR3 has 14 amino acids. Looked up from germline, CDR1 is SGHKS and CDR2 is YYEKEE (reference sequence). The complete variable domain, with remaining parts taken from reference TRBV5-5 and TRBJ1-6, reads DAGVTQSPTHLIKTRGQQVTLRCSPISGHKSVSWYQQVLGQGPQFIFQYYEKEERGRGNFPDRFSARQFPNYSSELNVNALLLGDSALYLCASSYGTQNSPLHFGNGTRLTVT.

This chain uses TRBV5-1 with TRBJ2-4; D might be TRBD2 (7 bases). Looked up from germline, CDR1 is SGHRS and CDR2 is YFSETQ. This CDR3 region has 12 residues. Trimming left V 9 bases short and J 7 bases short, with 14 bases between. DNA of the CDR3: TGCGCCACCCGAGGGGGGGCCAACATTCAGTACTTC. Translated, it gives CATRGGANIQYF.

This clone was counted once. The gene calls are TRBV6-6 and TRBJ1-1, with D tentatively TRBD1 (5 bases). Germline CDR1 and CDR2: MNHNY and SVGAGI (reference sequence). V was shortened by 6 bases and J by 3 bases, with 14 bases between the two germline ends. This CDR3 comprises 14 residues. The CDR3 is CASSPRSGDTEAFF. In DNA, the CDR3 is TGTGCCAGCAGCCCTCGCTCGGGGGACACTGAAGCTTTCTTT.

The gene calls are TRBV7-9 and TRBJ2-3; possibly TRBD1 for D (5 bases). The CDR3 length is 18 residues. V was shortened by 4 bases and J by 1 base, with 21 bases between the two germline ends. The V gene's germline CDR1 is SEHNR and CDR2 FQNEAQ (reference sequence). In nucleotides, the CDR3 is TGTGCCAGCAGCTCCCCTCCCGGACACCCGCTGGGCACAGATACGCAGTATTTT. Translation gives CASSSPPGHPLGTDTQYF.

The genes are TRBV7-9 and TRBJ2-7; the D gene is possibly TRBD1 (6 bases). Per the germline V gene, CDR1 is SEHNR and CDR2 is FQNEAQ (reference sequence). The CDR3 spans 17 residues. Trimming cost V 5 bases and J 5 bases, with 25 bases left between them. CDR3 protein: CASSVLGSTLTGNEQYF. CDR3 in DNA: TGTGCCAGCAGCGTTCTTGGCTCGACACTCACAGGGAACGAGCAGTACTTC.

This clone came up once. Here the CDR3 DNA reads TGTGCCAGCAGCCCAGGGGCTAGCGGGGGCCGATTCTACGAGCAGTACTTC. It specifies CASSPGASGGRFYEQYF. This chain uses TRBV9 with TRBJ2-7, with 10 bases aligning to TRBD2. The CDR3 totals 17 residues. J was trimmed by 3 bases and V by 4 bases; bases with no gene match: 13. Germline CDR1 reads SGDLS; CDR2 reads YYNGEE.

The CDR3 DNA sequence: TGTGCCAGTAGGGGCAGGGGGCAAGATTCACCCCTCCACTTT. Protein sequence: CASRGRGQDSPLHF. The chain employs TRBV19 and TRBJ1-6, with 8 bases matching TRBD1. The germline CDR1 and CDR2 sequences are LNHDA and SQIVND (reference sequence). This CDR3 is built from 14 residues. The junction had 6 bases not matched to a gene; V was cut back by 6 bases and J by 8 bases.

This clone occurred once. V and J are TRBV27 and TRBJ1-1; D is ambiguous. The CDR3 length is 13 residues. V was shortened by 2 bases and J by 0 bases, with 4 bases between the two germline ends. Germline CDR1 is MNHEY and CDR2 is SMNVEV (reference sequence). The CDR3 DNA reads TGTGCCAGCAGTTTACTGTTGAACACTGAAGCTTTCTTT. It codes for CASSLLLNTEAFF.

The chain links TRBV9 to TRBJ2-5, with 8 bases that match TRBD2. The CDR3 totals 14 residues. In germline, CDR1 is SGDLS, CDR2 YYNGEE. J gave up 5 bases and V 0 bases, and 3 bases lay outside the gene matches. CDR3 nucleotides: TGTGCCAGCAGCGTAGGGATAGCGGGGGAGACCCAGTACTTC. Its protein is CASSVGIAGETQYF. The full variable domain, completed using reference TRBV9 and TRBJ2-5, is DSGVTQTPKHLITATGQRVTLRCSPRSGDLSVYWYQQSLDQGLQFLIQYYNGEERAKGNILERFSAQQFPDLHSELNLSSLELGDSALYFCASSVGIAGETQYFGPGTRLLVL.

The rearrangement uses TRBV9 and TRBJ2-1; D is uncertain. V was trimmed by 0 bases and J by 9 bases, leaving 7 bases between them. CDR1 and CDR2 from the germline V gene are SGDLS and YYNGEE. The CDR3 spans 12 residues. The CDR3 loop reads CASSVAESEQFF. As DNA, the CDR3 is TGTGCCAGCAGCGTAGCGGAGAGTGAGCAGTTCTTC. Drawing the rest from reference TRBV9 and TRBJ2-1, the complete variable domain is DSGVTQTPKHLITATGQRVTLRCSPRSGDLSVYWYQQSLDQGLQFLIQYYNGEERAKGNILERFSAQQFPDLHSELNLSSLELGDSALYFCASSVAESEQFFGPGTRLTVL.

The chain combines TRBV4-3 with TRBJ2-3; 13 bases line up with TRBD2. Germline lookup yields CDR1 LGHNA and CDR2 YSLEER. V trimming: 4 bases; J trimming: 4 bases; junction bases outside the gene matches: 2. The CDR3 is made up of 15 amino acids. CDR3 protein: CASSLTSGGADTQYF. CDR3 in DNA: TGCGCCAGCAGCCTCACTAGCGGGGGGGCAGATACGCAGTATTTT.

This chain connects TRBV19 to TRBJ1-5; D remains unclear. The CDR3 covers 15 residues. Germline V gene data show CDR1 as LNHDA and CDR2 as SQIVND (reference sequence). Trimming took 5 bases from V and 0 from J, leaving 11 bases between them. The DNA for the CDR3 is TGTGCCAGTAGTCTCGACAAGTATAGCAATCAGCCCCAGCATTTT. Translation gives CASSLDKYSNQPQHF.